This note documents a single T cell receptor (beta chain) sequence. Expressed TCRB transcripts got sequenced, as all isolated RNA was reverse transcribed. Some clones are missing from TCRdb's copy, which holds only in-frame ones; the method was immunoSEQ multiplex PCR. This sample has around 280,000 clones, with around 7.3% found just once. The data originate from a study of beta chain features in type 1 diabetes. Germline V gives CDR1 SGDLS, CDR2 YYNGEE. The CDR3 loop spans 15 amino acids. V shed 4 bases, J shed 0 bases, and the junction held 5 bases outside the gene matches. Sample: central memory CD4+ T cells from blood. The TCR comes from a woman between 18 and 29 years old in good health. The chain recombines TRBV9 with TRBJ2-7, with 9 bases that match TRBD2. The CDR3 nucleotides read TGTGCCAGCAGCATCAGCGGGAGGACCTCCTACGAGCAGTACTTC. The encoded protein is CASSISGRTSYEQYF.